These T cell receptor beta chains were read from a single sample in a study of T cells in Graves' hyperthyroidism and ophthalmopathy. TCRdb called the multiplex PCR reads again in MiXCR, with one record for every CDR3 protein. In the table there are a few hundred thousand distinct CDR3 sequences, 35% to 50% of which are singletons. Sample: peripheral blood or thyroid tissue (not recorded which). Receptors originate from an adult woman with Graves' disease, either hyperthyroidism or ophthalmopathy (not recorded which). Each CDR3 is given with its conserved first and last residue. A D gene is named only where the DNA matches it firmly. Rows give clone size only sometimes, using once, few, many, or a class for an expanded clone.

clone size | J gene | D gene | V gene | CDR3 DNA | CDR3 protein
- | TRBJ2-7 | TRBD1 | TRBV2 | TGTGCCAGCCCGGGACAGGGTGGGGGCCGTAACTACGAGCAGTACTTC | CASPGQGGGRNYEQYF
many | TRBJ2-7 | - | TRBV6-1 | TGTGCCAGCAGTGAAGCCCCAACCCCGGGACGGCAACTCTTC | CASSEAPTPGRQLF
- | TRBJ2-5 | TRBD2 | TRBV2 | TGTGCCAGCACCGCCCAATTGGGGGGGCAAGAGACCCAGTACTTC | CASTAQLGGQETQYF
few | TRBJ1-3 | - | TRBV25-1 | TGTGCCAGCAGTGGCCCCCTCGGCGCAGGTGGAAACACCATATATTTT | CASSGPLGAGGNTIYF
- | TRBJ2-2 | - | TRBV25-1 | TGTGCCAGCAGTGAATCCTTGGGCAGCACCGGGGAGCTGTTTTTT | CASSESLGSTGELFF
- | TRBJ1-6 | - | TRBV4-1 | TGCGCCAGCAGCCAGGGGGGGGAGCGTTGGACACCCCTCCACTTT | CASSQGGERWTPLHF
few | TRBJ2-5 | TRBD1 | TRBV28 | TGTGCCAGCAACTCCCGGTGGACAGGGGGCGAGGAGACCCAGTACTTC | CASNSRWTGGEETQYF
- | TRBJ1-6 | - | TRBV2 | TGTGCCAGCAGTGAAGACGGCAGAGACATGTATTCACCCCTCCACTTT | CASSEDGRDMYSPLHF
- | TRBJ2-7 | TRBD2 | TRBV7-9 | TGTGCCAGCAGCCGTTCCGCTAGCGGGAGCGGGTTGTACTTC | CASSRSASGSGLYF
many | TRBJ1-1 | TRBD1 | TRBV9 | TGTGCCAGCAGCCCACAGGGGGCAGGGAACACTGAAGCTTTCTTT | CASSPQGAGNTEAFF
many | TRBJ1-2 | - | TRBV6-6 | TGTGCCAGCACCATCGGCCAGGGACGGAACTATGGCTACACCTTC | CASTIGQGRNYGYTF
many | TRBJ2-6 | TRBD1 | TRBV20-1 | TGCAGTGCTTCACAACCAGGGACAGGGGTCGGGGCCAACGTCCTGACTTTC | CSASQPGTGVGANVLTF
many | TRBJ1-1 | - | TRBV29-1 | TGCAGCGTCGGAGGGCACATCCTGATGAACACTGAAGCTTTCTTT | CSVGGHILMNTEAFF
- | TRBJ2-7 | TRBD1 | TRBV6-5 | TGTGCCAGCAGTTACACCGACAGGGTTTACGACGAGCAGTACTTC | CASSYTDRVYDEQYF
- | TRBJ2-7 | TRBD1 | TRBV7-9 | TGTGCCAGCAGCTTAGTGGGACAGGGCTACGCCTACGAGCAGTACTTC | CASSLVGQGYAYEQYF
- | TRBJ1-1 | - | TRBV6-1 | TGTGCCAGCAGTGAGTCGGGTCCAGGGAGGGACACTGAAGCTTTCTTT | CASSESGPGRDTEAFF
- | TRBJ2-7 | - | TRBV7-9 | TGTGCCAGCAGCCCAAAGGGCCACGAGCAGTACTTC | CASSPKGHEQYF
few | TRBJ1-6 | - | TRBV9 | TGTGCCAGCAGCGTTACTGACTCTTACTCACCCCTCCACTTT | CASSVTDSYSPLHF
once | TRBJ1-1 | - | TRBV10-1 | TGCGCCAGCAGTGCCCTAGGGCGCTCTGAAGCTTTCTTT | CASSALGRSEAFF
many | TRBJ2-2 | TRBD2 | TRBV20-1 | TGCAGTGCTAGTTCCCTATCTAGCGGGATGCGTACCGGGGAGCTGTTTTTT | CSASSLSSGMRTGELFF
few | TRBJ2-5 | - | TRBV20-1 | TGCAGTGCTAGAGGCGGGCCCGGACGTCAAGAGACCCAGTACTTC | CSARGGPGRQETQYF
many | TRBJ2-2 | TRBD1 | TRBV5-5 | TGTGCCAGCAGCCTGGGACAGGGAAGCTCCGGGGAGCTGTTTTTT | CASSLGQGSSGELFF
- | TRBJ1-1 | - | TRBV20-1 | TGCAGTGCTAATCTTCACAGCATGAACACTGAAGCTTTCTTC | CSANLHSMNTEAFF
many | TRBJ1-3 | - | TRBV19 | TGTGCCAGTAATCGGGACGGATATTTTTTTGGAAACACCATATATTTT | CASNRDGYFFGNTIYF
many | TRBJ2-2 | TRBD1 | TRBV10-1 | TGCGCCCTCGGGACAGACACGAACACCGGGGAGCTGTTTTTT | CALGTDTNTGELFF
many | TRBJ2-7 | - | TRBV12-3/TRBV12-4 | TGTGCCAGCAGTTTAGCCCACCACTCCTACGAGCAGTACTTC | CASSLAHHSYEQYF
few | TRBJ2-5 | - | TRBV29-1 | TGCAGCGTTGATTCAGGGGCCGGGGGAGAGACCCAGTACTTC | CSVDSGAGGETQYF
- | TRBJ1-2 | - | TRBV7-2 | TGTGCCAGCAGCACCCGGACTGATCCCTATGGCTACACCTTC | CASSTRTDPYGYTF
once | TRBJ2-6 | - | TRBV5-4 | TGTGCCAGCAGCTTGAATGCGGTGGCCAACGTCCTGACTTTC | CASSLNAVANVLTF
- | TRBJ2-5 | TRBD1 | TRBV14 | TGTGCCAGCAGCCACCGACCTTCCGGGACAGGGGGTCGAGAGACCCAGTACTTC | CASSHRPSGTGGRETQYF
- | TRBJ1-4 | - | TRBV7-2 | TGTGCCAGCTCACCCGTTTTTGGAAGAACTAATGAAAAACTGTTTTTT | CASSPVFGRTNEKLFF
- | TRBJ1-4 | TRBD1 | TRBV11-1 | TGTGCCAGCAGCTACAGGGGGCGGTGGAATGAAAAACTGTTTTTT | CASSYRGRWNEKLFF
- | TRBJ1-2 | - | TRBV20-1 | TGTGCCAGCCAAACAGGGATGGGTGGTGGCTACACCTTC | CASQTGMGGGYTF
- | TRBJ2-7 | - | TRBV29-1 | TGCAGCGTTGAAGACGGGGTGGATGACGGGCAGTACTTC | CSVEDGVDDGQYF
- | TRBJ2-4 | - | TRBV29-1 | TGCAGCGTCGAGGGGACCAAAAACATTCAGTACTTC | CSVEGTKNIQYF
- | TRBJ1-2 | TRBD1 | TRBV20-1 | TGCAGTGCTACAACAGGGGGCTATGGCTACACCTTC | CSATTGGYGYTF
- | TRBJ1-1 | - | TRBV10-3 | TGTGCCATCAGTGAGGGGGTGGGCACTGAAGCTTTCTTT | CAISEGVGTEAFF
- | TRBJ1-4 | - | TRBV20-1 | TGCGGTGCTAGGCACCAGGCCGGGGATGAAAAACTGTTTTTC | CGARHQAGDEKLFF
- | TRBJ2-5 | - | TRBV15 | TGTGCCACCAGCATACCGACAGTGGAGACGGGGGAGACCCAGTACTTC | CATSIPTVETGETQYF
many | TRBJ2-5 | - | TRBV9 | TGTGCCAGCAGCGTAGAGCCACACACGTTAGAGACCCAGTACTTC | CASSVEPHTLETQYF
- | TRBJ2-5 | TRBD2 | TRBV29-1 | TGCAGCGTTTTAGTAGCGGGAGTGGCGACCCAGTACTTC | CSVLVAGVATQYF
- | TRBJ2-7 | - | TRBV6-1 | TGTGCCAGCAGTCGGACAGAGCACGAGCAGTACTTC | CASSRTEHEQYF
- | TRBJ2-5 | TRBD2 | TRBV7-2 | TGTGCCAGCGGTAGCGGGGGTGGAGAGACCCAGTACTTC | CASGSGGGETQYF
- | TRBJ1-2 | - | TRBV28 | TGTGCCAGCAGTTTAAGATCGATCAACTATGGCTACACCTTC | CASSLRSINYGYTF
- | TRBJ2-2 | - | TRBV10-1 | TGCGCCAGCAGTGAGTTCGGGGTAGCGAGTAGTTCCGGGGAGCTGTTTTTT | CASSEFGVASSSGELFF
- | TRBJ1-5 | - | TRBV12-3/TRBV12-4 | TGTGCCAGCAGCCCCGCCGGGGGGCAAAATCAGCCCCAGCATTTT | CASSPAGGQNQPQHF
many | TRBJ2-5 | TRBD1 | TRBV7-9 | TGTGCCAGCAGCCCTCCAGGGGGCGTTGAGACCCAGTACTTC | CASSPPGGVETQYF
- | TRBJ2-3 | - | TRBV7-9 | TGTGCCAGCAGCTTAGCTGGTCCCGGGACGCAGTATTTT | CASSLAGPGTQYF
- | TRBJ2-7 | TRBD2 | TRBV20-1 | TGCAGTGCTAGAGCGGCGGGAGTACGGACCGGGGAGCAGTACTTC | CSARAAGVRTGEQYF
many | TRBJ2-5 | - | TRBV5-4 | TGTGCCAGCAGCTTGAGGGCGCTGGGGGAGACCCAGTACTTC | CASSLRALGETQYF
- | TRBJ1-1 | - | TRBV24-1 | TGTGCCACCAGCAGCCGTGAAGGGACGTCAACTGAAGCTTTCTTT | CATSSREGTSTEAFF
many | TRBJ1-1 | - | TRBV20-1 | TGCAGTGCTGAGGACCGCCGGAATGCTGAAGCTTTCTTT | CSAEDRRNAEAFF
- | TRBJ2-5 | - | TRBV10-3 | TGTGCCATCAGTGAGTCAAGGCGCGGACAAGAGACCCAGTACTTC | CAISESRRGQETQYF
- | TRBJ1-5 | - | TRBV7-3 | TGTGCCAGCAGCCAAGTTACAGGTCAGCCCCAGCATTTT | CASSQVTGQPQHF